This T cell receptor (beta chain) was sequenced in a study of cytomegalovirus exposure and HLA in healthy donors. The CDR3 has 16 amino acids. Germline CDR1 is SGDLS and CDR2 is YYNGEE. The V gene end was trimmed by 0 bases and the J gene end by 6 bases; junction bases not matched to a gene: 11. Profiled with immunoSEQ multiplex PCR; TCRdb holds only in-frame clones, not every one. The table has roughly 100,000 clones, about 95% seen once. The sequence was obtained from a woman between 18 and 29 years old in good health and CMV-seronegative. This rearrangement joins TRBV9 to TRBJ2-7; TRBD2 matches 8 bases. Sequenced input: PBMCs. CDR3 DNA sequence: TGTGCCAGCAGCGTAGCAGGGACGGGGGGGCCGGGCGAGCAGTACTTC. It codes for CASSVAGTGGPGEQYF.